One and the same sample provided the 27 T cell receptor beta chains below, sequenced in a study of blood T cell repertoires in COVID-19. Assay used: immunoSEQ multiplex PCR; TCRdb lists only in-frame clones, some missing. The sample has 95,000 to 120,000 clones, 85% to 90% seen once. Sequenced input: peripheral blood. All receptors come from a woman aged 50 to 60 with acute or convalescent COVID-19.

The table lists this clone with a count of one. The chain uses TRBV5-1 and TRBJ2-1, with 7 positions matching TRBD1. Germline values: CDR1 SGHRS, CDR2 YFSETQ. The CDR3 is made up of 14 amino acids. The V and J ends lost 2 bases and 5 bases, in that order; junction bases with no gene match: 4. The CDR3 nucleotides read TGCGCCAGCAGCTTACAAGGGACAGACAATGAGCAGTTCTTC. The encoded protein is CASSLQGTDNEQFF.

The CDR3 bases are TGTGCCAGTAGTATTACCCCGTTCGGGACACATCTCCAAGCTTTCTTT. It specifies CASSITPFGTHLQAFF. The rearrangement links TRBV19 to TRBJ1-1, with a weak D call TRBD1 (6 bases). This CDR3 has 16 amino acids. V dropped 3 bases and J dropped 9 bases, with 23 bases sitting between them. Germline V gene data show CDR1 as LNHDA and CDR2 as SQIVND (reference sequence).

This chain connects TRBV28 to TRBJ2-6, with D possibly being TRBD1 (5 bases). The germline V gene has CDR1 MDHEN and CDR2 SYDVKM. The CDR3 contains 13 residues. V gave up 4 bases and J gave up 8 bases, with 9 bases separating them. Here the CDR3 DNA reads TGTGCCAGCAGTTCCAGGGTTCCCAACGTCCTGACTTTC. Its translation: CASSSRVPNVLTF.

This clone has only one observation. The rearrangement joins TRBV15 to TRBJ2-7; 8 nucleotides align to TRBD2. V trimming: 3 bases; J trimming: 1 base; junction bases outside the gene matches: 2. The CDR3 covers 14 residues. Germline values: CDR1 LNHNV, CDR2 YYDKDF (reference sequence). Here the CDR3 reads CATSSQRESYEQYF. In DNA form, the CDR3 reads TGTGCCACCAGCAGTCAGCGGGAGTCCTACGAGCAGTACTTC.

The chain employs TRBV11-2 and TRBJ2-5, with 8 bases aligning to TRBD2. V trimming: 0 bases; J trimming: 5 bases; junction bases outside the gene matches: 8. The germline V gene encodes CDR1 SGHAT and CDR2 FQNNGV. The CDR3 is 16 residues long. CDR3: CASSLDRSGGVETQYF. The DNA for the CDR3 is TGTGCCAGCAGCTTAGATCGCAGCGGGGGTGTGGAGACCCAGTACTTC.

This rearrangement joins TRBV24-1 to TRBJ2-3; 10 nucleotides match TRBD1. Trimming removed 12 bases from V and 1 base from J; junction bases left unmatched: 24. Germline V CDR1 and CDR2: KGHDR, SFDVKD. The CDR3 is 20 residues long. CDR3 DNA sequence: TGTGCCGCCACCGGCTGTCTGGGCACGGGACAGGGGCTGGGCACAGATACGCAGTATTTT. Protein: CAATGCLGTGQGLGTDTQYF.

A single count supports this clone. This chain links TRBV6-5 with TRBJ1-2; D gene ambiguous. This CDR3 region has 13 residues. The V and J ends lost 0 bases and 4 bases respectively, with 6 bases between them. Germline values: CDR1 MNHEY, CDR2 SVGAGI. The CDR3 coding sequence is TGTGCCAGCAGTTACTCCGAGAGCTATGGCTACACCTTC. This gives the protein CASSYSESYGYTF.

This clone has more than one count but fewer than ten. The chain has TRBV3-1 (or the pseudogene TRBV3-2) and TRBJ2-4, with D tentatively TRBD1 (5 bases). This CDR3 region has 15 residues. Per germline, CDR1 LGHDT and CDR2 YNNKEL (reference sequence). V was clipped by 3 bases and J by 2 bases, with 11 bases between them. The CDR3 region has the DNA TGTGCCAGCAGCCAGCTAAAGGGGTCCAAAAACATTCAGTACTTC. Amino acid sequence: CASSQLKGSKNIQYF.

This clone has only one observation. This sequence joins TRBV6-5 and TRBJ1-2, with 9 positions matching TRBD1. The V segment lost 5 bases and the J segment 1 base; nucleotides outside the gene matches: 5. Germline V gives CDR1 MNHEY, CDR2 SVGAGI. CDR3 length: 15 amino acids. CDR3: CASSLGQGLNYGYTF. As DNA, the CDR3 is TGTGCCAGCAGTCTCGGACAGGGGCTTAACTATGGCTACACCTTC.

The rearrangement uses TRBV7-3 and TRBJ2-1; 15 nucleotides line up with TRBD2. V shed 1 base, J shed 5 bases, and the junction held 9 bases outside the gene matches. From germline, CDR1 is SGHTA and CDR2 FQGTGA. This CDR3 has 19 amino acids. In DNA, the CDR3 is TGTGCCAGCAGCTTAATGGGTGGACTAGCGGGAGGGCCCAACAATGAGCAGTTCTTC. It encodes CASSLMGGLAGGPNNEQFF.

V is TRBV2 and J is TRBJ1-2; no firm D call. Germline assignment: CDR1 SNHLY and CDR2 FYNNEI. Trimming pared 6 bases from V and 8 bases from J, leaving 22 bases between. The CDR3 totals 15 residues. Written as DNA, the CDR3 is TGTGCCAGCAGACCCTCAGTGGTTACACACGTAGGCTACACCTTC. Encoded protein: CASRPSVVTHVGYTF.

CDR3 amino acids: CASSAGEDTEAFF. CDR3 DNA: TGTGCCAGCAGTGCGGGGGAGGACACTGAAGCTTTCTTT. J is TRBJ1-1 and V is TRBV2; a weak D match, TRBD1 (5 bases). The CDR3 runs 13 residues. In germline, CDR1 is SNHLY, CDR2 FYNNEI. V was clipped by 4 bases and J by 3 bases, with 9 bases between them.

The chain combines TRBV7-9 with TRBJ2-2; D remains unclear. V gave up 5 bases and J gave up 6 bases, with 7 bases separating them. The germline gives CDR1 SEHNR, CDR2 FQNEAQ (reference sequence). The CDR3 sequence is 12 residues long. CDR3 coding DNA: TGTGCCAGCAGCCGTACTTCCGGGGAGCTGTTTTTT. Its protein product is CASSRTSGELFF. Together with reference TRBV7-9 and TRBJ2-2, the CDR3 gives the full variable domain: DTGVSQNPRHKITKRGQNVTFRCDPISEHNRLYWYRQTLGQGPEFLTYFQNEAQLEKSRLLSDRFSAERPKGSFSTLEIQRTEQGDSAMYLCASSRTSGELFFGEGSRLTVL.

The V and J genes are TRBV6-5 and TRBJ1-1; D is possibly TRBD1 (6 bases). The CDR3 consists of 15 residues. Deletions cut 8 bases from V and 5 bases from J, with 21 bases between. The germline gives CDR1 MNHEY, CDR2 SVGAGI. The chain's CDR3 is CASFRGASPGTEAFF. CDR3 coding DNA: TGTGCCAGCTTTCGGGGGGCCTCCCCGGGGACTGAAGCTTTCTTT.

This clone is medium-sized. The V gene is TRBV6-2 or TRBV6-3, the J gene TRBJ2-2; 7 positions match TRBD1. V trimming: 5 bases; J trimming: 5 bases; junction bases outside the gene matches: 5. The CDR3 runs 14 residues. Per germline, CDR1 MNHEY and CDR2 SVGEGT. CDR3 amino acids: CASSTGEGTGELFF. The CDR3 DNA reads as TGTGCCAGCAGTACAGGGGAAGGGACCGGGGAGCTGTTTTTT.

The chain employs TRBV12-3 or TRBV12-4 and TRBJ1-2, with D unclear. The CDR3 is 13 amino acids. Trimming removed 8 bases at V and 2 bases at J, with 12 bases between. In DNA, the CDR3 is TGTGCCAGCGGGCGGGGTCGCAACTATGGCTACACCTTC. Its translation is CASGRGRNYGYTF.

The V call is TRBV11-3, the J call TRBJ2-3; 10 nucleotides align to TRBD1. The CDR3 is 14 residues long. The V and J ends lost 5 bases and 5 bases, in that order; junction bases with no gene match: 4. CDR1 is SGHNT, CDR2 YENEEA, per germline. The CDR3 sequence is CASSRQGAEDTQYF. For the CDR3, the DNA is TGTGCCAGCAGCCGACAGGGGGCGGAAGATACGCAGTATTTT.

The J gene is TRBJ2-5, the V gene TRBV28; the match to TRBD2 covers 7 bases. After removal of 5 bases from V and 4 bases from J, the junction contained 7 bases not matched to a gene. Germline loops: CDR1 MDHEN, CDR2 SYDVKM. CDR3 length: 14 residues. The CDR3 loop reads CASSPGGRRETQYF. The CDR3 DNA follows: TGTGCCAGCAGTCCCGGGGGGAGGAGAGAGACCCAGTACTTC.

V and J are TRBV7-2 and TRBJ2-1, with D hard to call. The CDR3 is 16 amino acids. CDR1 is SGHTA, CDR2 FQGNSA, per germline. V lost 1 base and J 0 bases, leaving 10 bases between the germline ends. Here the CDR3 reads CASSLDASSSYNEQFF. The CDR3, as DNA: TGTGCCAGCAGCTTAGACGCGTCGAGCTCCTACAATGAGCAGTTCTTC.

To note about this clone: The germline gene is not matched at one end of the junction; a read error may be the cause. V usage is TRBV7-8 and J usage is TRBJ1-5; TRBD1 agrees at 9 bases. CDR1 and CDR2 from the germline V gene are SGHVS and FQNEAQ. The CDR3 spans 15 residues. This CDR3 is CASSLGTGANQPQHF. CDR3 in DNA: TGTGCCAGCAGCTTAGGGACAGGGGCCAATCAACCCCAGCATTTT.

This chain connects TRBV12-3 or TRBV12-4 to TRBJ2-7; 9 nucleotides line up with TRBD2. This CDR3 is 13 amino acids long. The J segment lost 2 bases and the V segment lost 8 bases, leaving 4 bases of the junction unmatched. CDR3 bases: TGTGCCAGCGGGGCTAGCGGGACCTACGAGCAGTACTTC. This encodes CASGASGTYEQYF.

CDR3 amino acids: CASSQDYSVPYEQYF. The DNA of the CDR3 is TGCGCCAGCAGCCAAGATTATAGCGTCCCCTACGAGCAGTACTTC. The gene calls are TRBV4-3 and TRBJ2-7; D possibly corresponds to TRBD2 (5 bases). Trimming cost V 0 bases and J 2 bases, with 11 bases left between them. This CDR3 contains 15 residues. The germline V gene encodes CDR1 LGHNA and CDR2 YSLEER.

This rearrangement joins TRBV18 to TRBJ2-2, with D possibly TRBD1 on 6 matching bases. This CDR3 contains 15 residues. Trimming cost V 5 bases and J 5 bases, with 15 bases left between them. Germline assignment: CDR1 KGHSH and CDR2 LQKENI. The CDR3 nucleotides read TGTGCCAGCTCATCTAAACAGGGTCTGACCGGGGAGCTGTTTTTT. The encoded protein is CASSSKQGLTGELFF.

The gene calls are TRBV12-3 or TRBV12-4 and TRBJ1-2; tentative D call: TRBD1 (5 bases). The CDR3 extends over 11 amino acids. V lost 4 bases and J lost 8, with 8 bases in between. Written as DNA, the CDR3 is TGTGCCAGCAGTTCAGGGTTAGGCTACACCTTC. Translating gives CASSSGLGYTF.

CDR3 DNA sequence: TGCGCCAGCAGCTTGAGGGGCCTTGAGAAAGATACGCAGTATTTT. Its protein product is CASSLRGLEKDTQYF. The rearrangement uses TRBV5-1 and TRBJ2-3, with D tentatively TRBD1 (5 bases). V lost 1 base and J lost 5, with 14 bases in between. Germline CDR1 SGHRS, CDR2 YFSETQ. This CDR3 contains 15 residues. The variable domain in full, completed from reference TRBV5-1 and TRBJ2-3, reads KAGVTQTPRYLIKTRGQQVTLSCSPISGHRSVSWYQQTPGQGLQFLFEYFSETQRNKGNFPGRFSGRQFSNSRSEMNVSTLELGDSALYLCASSLRGLEKDTQYFGPGTRLTVL.

The CDR3 DNA is TGTGCCAGCAGCCCCCCGGGACAAGACCTAGGAAACACCATATATTTT. This translates into CASSPPGQDLGNTIYF. This sequence joins TRBV28 and TRBJ1-3; D perhaps matches TRBD1 (6 bases). Germline V gene sequence: CDR1 MDHEN, CDR2 SYDVKM. The V end lost 6 bases, the J end lost 4 bases, and 19 bases lay between the germline ends. CDR3 size: 16 residues. Based on the CDR3 plus reference TRBV28 and TRBJ1-3, the full variable domain is DVKVTQSSRYLVKRTGEKVFLECVQDMDHENMFWYRQDPGLGLRLIYFSYDVKMKEKGDIPEGYSVSREKKERFSLILESASTNQTSMYLCASSPPGQDLGNTIYFGEGSWLTVV.

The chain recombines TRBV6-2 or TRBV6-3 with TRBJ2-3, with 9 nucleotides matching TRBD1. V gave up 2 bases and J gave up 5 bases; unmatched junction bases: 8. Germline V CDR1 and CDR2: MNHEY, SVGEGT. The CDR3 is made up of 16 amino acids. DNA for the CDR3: TGTGCCAGCAGTTACGACGGACAGGGGCCAGAAGATACGCAGTATTTT. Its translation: CASSYDGQGPEDTQYF.